Listed below are T cell receptor beta chains from one sample, sequenced in a study of blood T cell repertoires in COVID-19. Here immunoSEQ multiplex PCR was the method, and the copy in TCRdb shows in-frame clones only, minus some. The data show about 160,000 clones, with about 83% seen just once and more than 11% held by the top ten. The sample comprised peripheral blood. The receptors were gathered from a woman aged 80 or over with acute or convalescent COVID-19. Each CDR3 is given with its conserved first and last residue. Fields, in order: J gene, V gene, CDR3 protein.

>TRBJ1-4|TRBV25-1
CASSELGLIGEKLFF
>TRBJ1-5|TRBV21-1
CASSKAVRDQPQHF
>TRBJ2-3|TRBV30
CASFSSGSGYF
>TRBJ2-3|TRBV4-2
CASSLFLPGLAEVTSTDTQYF
>TRBJ1-4|TRBV19
CASSKGQGAINEKLFF
>TRBJ1-2|TRBV5-4
CASSLGTGSYGYTF
>TRBJ1-1|TRBV28
CASTPGGRGAFF
>TRBJ1-1|TRBV11-3
CASSFIRGTEAFF
>TRBJ2-5|TRBV7-9
CASSPGGYQETQYF
>TRBJ1-2|TRBV28
CASSTPGDSYGYTF
>TRBJ1-1|TRBV9
CASSVGDSERDTEAFF
>TRBJ2-7|TRBV23-1
CASSHRWPWDRASYEQYF
>TRBJ2-7|TRBV7-9
CASSSNIPPYEQYF
>TRBJ1-2|TRBV7-6
CASSLNQGSGYTF
>TRBJ1-2|TRBV6-2/TRBV6-3
CASSDGQAAYGYTF
>TRBJ1-5|TRBV19
CASSPSLTGGRLNQPQHF
>TRBJ1-5|TRBV24-1
CATRQGATRNQPQHF
>TRBJ2-7|TRBV28
CASGTPVWEQYF
>TRBJ1-5|TRBV2
CASSEERNQPQHF
>TRBJ1-2|TRBV7-9
CASSLGTTGMYGYTF
>TRBJ1-5|TRBV5-6
CASSSTGTGVTNQPQHF
>TRBJ2-3|TRBV6-5
CASSSTGTEGGTQYF
>TRBJ2-2|TRBV12-5
CASGIGNTGELFF
>TRBJ1-2|TRBV12-3/TRBV12-4
CASSREGDYGYTF
>TRBJ2-1|TRBV2
CASRRGGNYNEQFF
>TRBJ2-7|TRBV6-1
CASSETTGAREQYF
>TRBJ1-4|TRBV7-9
CASSLGVGGTNEKLFF
>TRBJ1-5|TRBV6-2/TRBV6-3
CASSYSGSQGQPQHF
>TRBJ1-2|TRBV12-2
CASRFKDTNYGYTF
>TRBJ1-5|TRBV3-1/TRBV3-2
CASSQQGDQPQHF
>TRBJ1-5|TRBV2
CASSEQVAGQPQHF
>TRBJ1-2|TRBV7-9
CASSLGTGGYGYTF
>TRBJ1-5|TRBV10-1
CASSETGHNQPQHF
>TRBJ1-2|TRBV7-8
CASSRDRSYGYTF
>TRBJ1-4|TRBV12-1
CASSPHDMWSGDEKLFF
>TRBJ1-6|TRBV18
CASSPQGAGYNSPLHF
>TRBJ1-5|TRBV30
CAWSTGSNQPQHF
>TRBJ2-1|TRBV4-1
CASSPELALTSNEQFF
>TRBJ1-1|TRBV2
CASNQQGRATEAFF
>TRBJ2-7|TRBV9
CASSVGGTSSYEQYF
>TRBJ2-3|TRBV27
CASSLSIGQGTYTQYF
>TRBJ1-2|TRBV6-5
CASSYTGDGYTF
>TRBJ2-7|TRBV7-6
CASSLAGQPSPYEQYF
>TRBJ2-5|TRBV4-1
CASSQPDREAETQYF
>TRBJ1-3|TRBV9
CASSTRQVHSGNTIYF
>TRBJ1-5|TRBV6-5
CASRDTGQGYQPQHF
>TRBJ1-3|TRBV9
CASSVLDSGNTIYF
>TRBJ1-2|TRBV6-5
CASTPGRDLGGYTF
>TRBJ2-5|TRBV27
CASSWWPPGGEETQYF